A selection of T cell receptor beta chains follows, all from one sample in a study of shared T cell receptors in the human thymus. Sequencing used immunoSEQ multiplex PCR; TCRdb keeps in-frame clones, though not all of them. The sample includes more than 300,000 clones, around 95% of them seen just once. The sample was thymocytes. These receptors were collected from a human donor. Each CDR3 is given with its conserved first and last residue. Each record gives: J gene, CDR3 length, V gene, clone size, D gene, CDR3 protein, CDR3 DNA. A D gene is named only where the DNA matches it firmly. Clone size is given for some rows only: seen once, a few or many times, or a class if the clone is expanded.

j_gene: TRBJ2-3; len: 14; v_gene: TRBV5-1; abundance: .; d_gene: TRBD1; CDR3aa: CASSRTGYTDTQYF; CDR3nt: TGCGCCAGCAGCCGGACAGGATACACAGATACGCAGTATTTT
j_gene: TRBJ1-4; len: 18; v_gene: TRBV27; abundance: .; d_gene: TRBD1; CDR3aa: CASSLFGGPGTASEKLFF; CDR3nt: TGTGCCAGCAGTTTATTTGGAGGGCCCGGGACAGCCTCAGAAAAACTGTTTTTT
j_gene: TRBJ2-1; len: 16; v_gene: TRBV27; abundance: .; d_gene: .; CDR3aa: CASSLFAGSAYNEQFF; CDR3nt: TGTGCCAGCAGTTTATTTGCCGGTTCCGCCTACAATGAGCAGTTCTTC
j_gene: TRBJ2-7; len: 16; v_gene: TRBV7-4; abundance: .; d_gene: .; CDR3aa: CASSLIYRDGLEEQYF; CDR3nt: TGTGCCAGCAGCTTAATTTATCGGGACGGGCTCGAAGAGCAGTACTTC
j_gene: TRBJ1-4; len: 15; v_gene: TRBV27; abundance: .; d_gene: TRBD1; CDR3aa: CASSLRTGSREKLFF; CDR3nt: TGTGCCAGCAGTCTACGGACAGGGTCTCGCGAAAAACTGTTTTTT
j_gene: TRBJ2-1; len: 18; v_gene: TRBV4-1; abundance: .; d_gene: TRBD2; CDR3aa: CASSQVLTSGPSYNEQFF; CDR3nt: TGCGCCAGCAGCCAAGTATTGACTAGCGGACCTTCCTACAATGAGCAGTTCTTC
j_gene: TRBJ2-2; len: 14; v_gene: TRBV6-4; abundance: once; d_gene: TRBD1; CDR3aa: CAKRDRENTGELFF; CDR3nt: TGTGCCAAACGGGACAGGGAGAACACCGGGGAGCTGTTTTTT
j_gene: TRBJ1-1; len: 14; v_gene: TRBV4-2; abundance: once; d_gene: .; CDR3aa: CASRNLYENTEAFF; CDR3nt: TGTGCCAGCAGAAACCTATATGAAAACACTGAAGCTTTCTTT
j_gene: TRBJ2-5; len: 21; v_gene: TRBV10-1; abundance: .; d_gene: TRBD2; CDR3aa: CASRNGLAGVGGTLLQETQYF; CDR3nt: TGCGCCAGCAGGAATGGACTAGCGGGAGTGGGGGGGACTTTGCTCCAAGAGACCCAGTACTTC
j_gene: TRBJ1-2; len: 14; v_gene: TRBV5-6; abundance: .; d_gene: .; CDR3aa: CASSLVAVIRGYTF; CDR3nt: TGTGCCAGCAGCTTGGTCGCGGTTATCCGGGGCTACACCTTC
j_gene: TRBJ2-7; len: 13; v_gene: TRBV30; abundance: .; d_gene: TRBD1; CDR3aa: CAWRLQGSHEQYF; CDR3nt: TGTGCCTGGAGGCTACAGGGGTCCCACGAGCAGTACTTC
j_gene: TRBJ2-3; len: 16; v_gene: TRBV27; abundance: .; d_gene: .; CDR3aa: CASSLRGAGFSDTQYF; CDR3nt: TGTGCCAGCAGTTTAAGAGGGGCGGGGTTCTCAGATACGCAGTATTTT
j_gene: TRBJ2-1; len: 15; v_gene: TRBV27; abundance: .; d_gene: .; CDR3aa: CASRPRGAGYNEQFF; CDR3nt: TGTGCCAGCAGACCCCGGGGGGCCGGCTACAATGAGCAGTTCTTC
j_gene: TRBJ2-3; len: 12; v_gene: TRBV2; abundance: .; d_gene: .; CDR3aa: CASRKDTDTQYF; CDR3nt: TGTGCCAGCAGGAAAGATACAGATACGCAGTATTTT
j_gene: TRBJ2-4; len: 10; v_gene: TRBV5-8; abundance: .; d_gene: .; CDR3aa: CASTRQRQYF; CDR3nt: TGTGCCAGCACCCGACAGCGTCAGTACTTC
j_gene: TRBJ1-3; len: 15; v_gene: TRBV28; abundance: .; d_gene: .; CDR3aa: CASSLRPNSGNTIYF; CDR3nt: TGTGCCAGCAGTTTACGTCCTAACTCTGGAAACACCATATATTTT
j_gene: TRBJ1-5; len: 14; v_gene: TRBV6-1; abundance: .; d_gene: TRBD1; CDR3aa: CASTFGQEGQPQHF; CDR3nt: TGTGCCAGCACCTTCGGACAGGAAGGACAGCCCCAGCATTTT
j_gene: TRBJ2-3; len: 16; v_gene: TRBV13; abundance: once; d_gene: TRBD1; CDR3aa: CASSLGTGVVTDTQYF; CDR3nt: TGTGCCAGCAGCTTAGGGACAGGGGTTGTCACAGATACGCAGTATTTT
j_gene: TRBJ2-7; len: 14; v_gene: TRBV28; abundance: few; d_gene: .; CDR3aa: CASSLGDSAYEQYF; CDR3nt: TGTGCCAGCAGTTTAGGGGACTCGGCCTACGAGCAGTACTTC
j_gene: TRBJ2-7; len: 13; v_gene: TRBV28; abundance: .; d_gene: .; CDR3aa: CASRGLPPYEQYF; CDR3nt: TGTGCCAGCAGGGGACTCCCGCCCTACGAGCAGTACTTC
j_gene: TRBJ2-7; len: 16; v_gene: TRBV5-4; abundance: .; d_gene: TRBD2; CDR3aa: CASSITSDFTPYEQYF; CDR3nt: TGTGCCAGCAGCATAACTAGCGACTTTACCCCCTACGAGCAGTACTTC
j_gene: TRBJ2-5; len: 14; v_gene: TRBV5-4; abundance: .; d_gene: TRBD1; CDR3aa: CASCDVDRVETQYF; CDR3nt: TGTGCCAGCTGCGATGTGGACAGGGTGGAGACCCAGTACTTC
j_gene: TRBJ2-3; len: 17; v_gene: TRBV7-8; abundance: .; d_gene: TRBD2; CDR3aa: CASSSKTSGKDTDTQYF; CDR3nt: TGTGCCAGCAGCTCTAAGACTAGCGGGAAAGACACAGATACGCAGTATTTT
j_gene: TRBJ2-7; len: 15; v_gene: TRBV27; abundance: .; d_gene: .; CDR3aa: CASIPVGRSSYEQYF; CDR3nt: TGTGCCAGCATCCCGGTAGGCAGGAGCTCCTACGAGCAGTACTTC
j_gene: TRBJ2-7; len: 15; v_gene: TRBV15; abundance: .; d_gene: .; CDR3aa: CATSRAQGLIYEQYF; CDR3nt: TGTGCCACCAGCAGAGCTCAGGGACTTATATACGAGCAGTACTTC
j_gene: TRBJ2-1; len: 18; v_gene: TRBV5-8; abundance: .; d_gene: .; CDR3aa: CASSYLREGEVVYNEQFF; CDR3nt: TGTGCCAGCAGTTATCTCAGGGAAGGTGAGGTAGTCTACAATGAGCAGTTCTTC
j_gene: TRBJ2-1; len: 15; v_gene: TRBV27; abundance: .; d_gene: TRBD2; CDR3aa: CASSFALARYNEQFF; CDR3nt: TGTGCCAGCAGTTTTGCACTAGCGCGCTACAATGAGCAGTTCTTC
j_gene: TRBJ2-3; len: 17; v_gene: TRBV9; abundance: .; d_gene: .; CDR3aa: CASSAQRRGALADTQYF; CDR3nt: TGTGCCAGCAGCGCCCAGCGCAGGGGCGCATTAGCAGATACGCAGTATTTT
j_gene: TRBJ2-7; len: 13; v_gene: TRBV28; abundance: .; d_gene: TRBD1; CDR3aa: CASSWDRSYEQYF; CDR3nt: TGTGCCAGCAGTTGGGACAGATCCTACGAGCAGTACTTC
j_gene: TRBJ1-2; len: 18; v_gene: TRBV28; abundance: .; d_gene: TRBD1; CDR3aa: CASSLCTSGQREPYGYTF; CDR3nt: TGTGCCAGCAGTTTATGCACGTCGGGACAGAGAGAACCCTATGGCTACACCTTC
j_gene: TRBJ2-4; len: 15; v_gene: TRBV30; abundance: .; d_gene: .; CDR3aa: CAWSLPSIAKNIQYF; CDR3nt: TGTGCCTGGAGCCTCCCCAGCATAGCCAAAAACATTCAGTACTTC
j_gene: TRBJ2-5; len: 15; v_gene: TRBV27; abundance: .; d_gene: .; CDR3aa: CASRPTDRIQETQYF; CDR3nt: TGTGCCAGCAGACCCACCGACAGAATACAAGAGACCCAGTACTTC
j_gene: TRBJ2-7; len: 15; v_gene: TRBV5-1; abundance: .; d_gene: TRBD1; CDR3aa: CASSLGRDRGLTKYF; CDR3nt: TGCGCCAGCAGCTTGGGGCGGGACAGGGGGCTTACCAAGTACTTC
j_gene: TRBJ2-3; len: 12; v_gene: TRBV30; abundance: .; d_gene: .; CDR3aa: CAWSDSGDTQYF; CDR3nt: TGTGCCTGGAGTGATAGCGGCGATACGCAGTATTTT
j_gene: TRBJ2-3; len: 9; v_gene: TRBV20-1; abundance: .; d_gene: TRBD2; CDR3aa: CSATGLRYF; CDR3nt: TGCAGTGCTACGGGACTAAGGTATTTT
j_gene: TRBJ2-3; len: 17; v_gene: TRBV25-1; abundance: .; d_gene: TRBD2; CDR3aa: CASSIPGLAGGRDTQYF; CDR3nt: TGTGCCAGCAGCATACCGGGACTAGCGGGAGGCCGAGATACGCAGTATTTT
j_gene: TRBJ2-4; len: 13; v_gene: TRBV11-3; abundance: .; d_gene: .; CDR3aa: CASSLGTGRIQYF; CDR3nt: TGTGCCAGCAGCTTGGGGACTGGCAGGATTCAGTACTTC
j_gene: TRBJ2-5; len: 15; v_gene: TRBV6-5; abundance: once; d_gene: TRBD2; CDR3aa: CASSTRLAGQETQYF; CDR3nt: TGTGCCAGCAGTACCCGCCTAGCGGGGCAAGAGACCCAGTACTTC
j_gene: TRBJ2-1; len: 14; v_gene: TRBV10-3; abundance: .; d_gene: TRBD2; CDR3aa: CATTTSGRYNEQFF; CDR3nt: TGTGCCACGACGACTAGCGGGAGGTACAATGAGCAGTTCTTC
j_gene: TRBJ1-1; len: 15; v_gene: TRBV5-1; abundance: .; d_gene: .; CDR3aa: CASSLATGLGTEAFF; CDR3nt: TGCGCCAGCAGCTTGGCGACAGGTCTCGGCACTGAAGCTTTCTTT
j_gene: TRBJ2-3; len: 17; v_gene: TRBV27; abundance: .; d_gene: .; CDR3aa: CASSMTSQGPSTDTQYF; CDR3nt: TGTGCCAGCAGTATGACCTCACAGGGCCCATCCACAGATACGCAGTATTTT
j_gene: TRBJ1-4; len: 16; v_gene: TRBV27; abundance: .; d_gene: .; CDR3aa: CASSAYTGATNEKLFF; CDR3nt: TGTGCCAGCAGTGCGTACACAGGCGCAACTAATGAAAAACTGTTTTTT
j_gene: TRBJ2-1; len: 16; v_gene: TRBV27; abundance: .; d_gene: .; CDR3aa: CASSLSLWGRNNEQFF; CDR3nt: TGTGCCAGCAGTTTGTCTCTATGGGGGCGCAACAATGAGCAGTTCTTC
j_gene: TRBJ2-3; len: 19; v_gene: TRBV27; abundance: .; d_gene: .; CDR3aa: CASRRDRLGGSLARDTQYF; CDR3nt: TGTGCCAGCAGACGGGACAGGCTGGGCGGGAGTTTAGCACGAGATACGCAGTATTTT
j_gene: TRBJ1-2; len: 15; v_gene: TRBV29-1; abundance: .; d_gene: .; CDR3aa: CSSAKLQGLRYGYTF; CDR3nt: TGCAGCTCTGCAAAACTCCAGGGCCTAAGGTATGGCTACACCTTC
j_gene: TRBJ1-5; len: 16; v_gene: TRBV28; abundance: .; d_gene: TRBD1; CDR3aa: CASSRTDREGNQPQHF; CDR3nt: TGTGCCAGCAGCCGAACGGACAGGGAGGGCAATCAGCCCCAGCATTTT
j_gene: TRBJ2-1; len: 14; v_gene: TRBV9; abundance: .; d_gene: .; CDR3aa: CASSVGQGWDEQFF; CDR3nt: TGTGCCAGCAGCGTAGGGCAGGGTTGGGATGAGCAGTTCTTC
j_gene: TRBJ1-2; len: 13; v_gene: TRBV27; abundance: .; d_gene: .; CDR3aa: CASSPRAGYGYTF; CDR3nt: TGTGCCAGCAGTCCCCGGGCGGGCTATGGCTACACCTTC
j_gene: TRBJ2-7; len: 13; v_gene: TRBV11-3; abundance: .; d_gene: TRBD2; CDR3aa: CASSRGEFYEQYF; CDR3nt: TGTGCCAGCAGTCGGGGGGAATTCTACGAGCAGTACTTC
j_gene: TRBJ2-7; len: 16; v_gene: TRBV7-2; abundance: .; d_gene: TRBD2; CDR3aa: CASRVIRGLAPYEQYF; CDR3nt: TGTGCCAGCAGGGTCATAAGGGGACTAGCCCCCTACGAGCAGTACTTC
j_gene: TRBJ2-7; len: 13; v_gene: TRBV29-1; abundance: .; d_gene: TRBD1; CDR3aa: CSVRQGNFYEQYF; CDR3nt: TGCAGCGTCCGACAGGGGAACTTCTACGAGCAGTACTTC
j_gene: TRBJ1-1; len: 14; v_gene: TRBV28; abundance: .; d_gene: .; CDR3aa: CASSFPLGDTEAFF; CDR3nt: TGTGCCAGCAGTTTTCCTTTAGGGGACACTGAAGCTTTCTTT
j_gene: TRBJ2-2; len: 16; v_gene: TRBV9; abundance: .; d_gene: .; CDR3aa: CASSVEIALNTGELFF; CDR3nt: TGTGCCAGCAGCGTAGAAATCGCTTTGAACACCGGGGAGCTGTTTTTT
j_gene: TRBJ2-6; len: 21; v_gene: TRBV10-3; abundance: .; d_gene: TRBD2; CDR3aa: CAISERREILAGAGGANVLTF; CDR3nt: TGTGCCATCAGTGAGCGAAGAGAGATTCTAGCGGGAGCGGGGGGGGCCAACGTCCTGACTTTC